The 16 T cell receptor beta chains below all came from one sample that was sequenced in a study of cytomegalovirus exposure and HLA in healthy donors. Clones were read by immunoSEQ multiplex PCR, and TCRdb kept only the in-frame ones, dropping some. The sample consists of 100,000 to 150,000 clones, 85% to 95% of them appearing once. The sequenced material came from PBMCs. The receptor set was obtained from a woman aged 18-35 years in good health and CMV-seronegative.

In DNA, the CDR3 is TGTGCCAGCAGCAAAGGGACATCTAGCAATCAGCCCCAGCATTTT. This encodes CASSKGTSSNQPQHF. This chain links TRBV21-1 with TRBJ1-5; TRBD1 is the table's D call, not checked against the DNA. TRBV21-1 is a recognized pseudogene. The CDR3 is 15 amino acids.

The chain links TRBV30 to TRBJ1-3; D ambiguous. V was clipped by 3 bases and J by 11 bases, with 17 bases between them. The CDR3 runs to 13 residues. Per the germline V gene, CDR1 is GTSNPN and CDR2 is SVGIG (reference sequence). The CDR3 region is CAWSPSFQAPIYF. Here the CDR3 DNA reads TGTGCCTGGAGCCCCTCTTTTCAGGCTCCCATATATTTT.

The chain carries TRBV27 and TRBJ1-5, with D perhaps matching TRBD1 (6 bases). V shed 6 bases and J shed 10 bases, with 16 bases lying between them. Germline V gene sequence: CDR1 MNHEY, CDR2 SMNVEV (reference sequence). The CDR3 sequence is 13 residues long. The CDR3 sequence is CASSVTGRTPQHF. In nucleotides, the CDR3 is TGTGCCAGCAGCGTAACAGGGAGAACACCCCAGCATTTT.

This clone was picked up one time. The chain couples TRBV4-1 to TRBJ1-5, with a tentative D call TRBD1 (6 bases). V lost 2 bases and J lost 10, with 24 bases in between. Looked up from germline, CDR1 is MGHRA and CDR2 is YSYEKL. The CDR3 spans 17 residues. The CDR3 spells CASSQSQGLTYAQPQHF. Here the CDR3 DNA reads TGCGCCAGCAGCCAATCGCAGGGGCTCACCTATGCACAACCCCAGCATTTT.

The chain recombines TRBV2 with TRBJ2-3; the D gene is possibly TRBD1 (6 bases). Germline V gene sequence: CDR1 SNHLY, CDR2 FYNNEI. The V gene lost 5 bases and the J gene lost 0 bases, with 9 bases spanning the gap. This CDR3 is 14 amino acids long. CDR3 sequence reads: CASSQGLSTDTQYF. CDR3 nucleotides: TGTGCCAGCAGTCAGGGGCTAAGCACAGATACGCAGTATTTT.

The chain links TRBV7-9 to TRBJ1-2; the match to TRBD1 covers 9 bases. Germline loops: CDR1 SEHNR, CDR2 FQNEAQ (reference sequence). J lost 6 bases, V lost 5 bases, and 13 bases had no gene match. This CDR3 is 16 amino acids long. The CDR3 DNA is TGTGCCAGCAGCACAAACCGGGACAGGGTACGCCATGGCTACACCTTC. It is translated as CASSTNRDRVRHGYTF.

The J gene is TRBJ2-7, the V gene TRBV28; tentative D call: TRBD2 (6 bases). CDR1 and CDR2 from the germline V gene are MDHEN and SYDVKM. V lost 2 bases and J 3 bases, leaving 8 bases between the germline ends. The CDR3 totals 13 residues. The CDR3 DNA reads as TGTGCCAGCAGTTTAGGGGGGTACTACGAGCAGTACTTC. As protein: CASSLGGYYEQYF. Variable domain in full (rest from reference TRBV28 and TRBJ2-7): DVKVTQSSRYLVKRTGEKVFLECVQDMDHENMFWYRQDPGLGLRLIYFSYDVKMKEKGDIPEGYSVSREKKERFSLILESASTNQTSMYLCASSLGGYYEQYFGPGTRLTVT.

J is TRBJ1-2 and V is TRBV29-1; the D gene is possibly TRBD1 (6 bases). CDR1 and CDR2 from the germline V gene are SQVTM and ANQGSEA. The CDR3 spans 16 residues. V was pared by 5 bases and J by 5 bases, with 24 bases between. CDR3 sequence: CSVPPTWVGADYGYTF. CDR3 sequence (DNA): TGCAGCGTTCCCCCGACCTGGGTGGGGGCCGATTATGGCTACACCTTC.

The rearrangement uses TRBV6-1 and TRBJ1-5; the D is unclear. The CDR3 totals 17 residues. V was cut by 3 bases and J by 0 bases, with 15 bases left in between. The germline gives CDR1 MNHNS, CDR2 SASEGT. The CDR3 spells CASSDNSGAVSNQPQHF. The DNA of the CDR3 is TGTGCCAGCAGTGATAACTCGGGAGCAGTTAGCAATCAGCCCCAGCATTTT.

The chain links TRBV6-1 to TRBJ1-4; D gene ambiguous. CDR3 size: 14 residues. From germline, CDR1 is MNHNS and CDR2 SASEGT. V was clipped by 9 bases and J by 2 bases, with 13 bases between them. The CDR3 nucleotides read TGTGCCAGTTCAAGAGGCCGGACTAATGAAAAACTGTTTTTT. Translating it yields CASSRGRTNEKLFF.

The chain recombines TRBV19 with TRBJ1-4; D may be TRBD1 (5 bases). In germline, CDR1 is LNHDA, CDR2 SQIVND (reference sequence). V gave up 3 bases and J gave up 0 bases, with 11 bases separating them. The CDR3 spans 16 residues. This chain's CDR3 is CASSMQGTATNEKLFF. CDR3 DNA: TGTGCCAGTAGTATGCAGGGCACCGCAACTAATGAAAAACTGTTTTTT.

A few counts support this clone. The genes are TRBV10-3 and TRBJ1-1; D gene uncertain. Germline V CDR1 and CDR2: ENHRY, SYGVKD. CDR3 length equals 12 residues. The germline V and J ends were trimmed by 6 bases and 1 base, with 6 bases remaining between them. The CDR3 spells CAISPSNTEAFF. The CDR3 DNA reads TGTGCCATCAGCCCCTCGAACACTGAAGCTTTCTTT.

This sequence joins TRBV18 and TRBJ2-7; unclear D gene. Germline assignment: CDR1 KGHSH and CDR2 LQKENI. This CDR3 is 13 amino acids long. Trimming shortened V by 6 bases and J by 6 bases, and 15 bases separated the two germline ends. The CDR3 DNA reads TGTGCCAGCTCGCCCGAACCCGGGTCCGAGCAGTACTTC. Protein product: CASSPEPGSEQYF.

The count of this clone is one. The chain couples TRBV19 to TRBJ2-7; maybe TRBD1 (5 bases). The CDR3 extends over 14 amino acids. The germline V gene encodes CDR1 LNHDA and CDR2 SQIVND (reference sequence). Trimming stripped 5 bases from V and 2 bases from J, with 13 bases between. The CDR3 DNA sequence: TGTGCCAGTAGTCCGTCGACAGTGACCTACGAGCAGTACTTC. Protein: CASSPSTVTYEQYF.

The chain carries TRBV30 and TRBJ1-6, with D perhaps TRBD1 (6 bases). The CDR3 is made up of 14 amino acids. Trimming removed 1 base from V and 2 bases from J, with 6 bases in between. Per germline, CDR1 GTSNPN and CDR2 SVGIG (reference sequence). CDR3 nucleotides: TGTGCCTGGAGTGGGACAGCCTATAATTCACCCCTCCACTTT. This gives the protein CAWSGTAYNSPLHF.

The V call is TRBV28, the J call TRBJ2-7; D may be TRBD1 (6 bases). The CDR3 covers 16 residues. Between the trimmed V and J ends, which lost 6 bases and 3 bases, there was a span of 21 bases. Germline CDR1 is MDHEN and CDR2 is SYDVKM. The DNA of the CDR3 is TGTGCCAGCAGCGACCCGACAGGCAAGCCTATCTACGAGCAGTACTTC. Translation gives CASSDPTGKPIYEQYF.